This record concerns one T cell receptor beta chain sequence. What it binds is not known. Incorporated into the TCR beta cDNA libraries were unique molecular identifiers, which served to reduce PCR and sequencing biases. T cells numbering roughly 0.95 to 10 million yielded approximately 500,000 cDNA molecules. TCRdb recomputed calls from the PCR reads with MiXCR, one row per CDR3 protein. Among under 650,000 distinct CDR3 sequences, roughly 46% were seen once, and the ten largest hold 1.7%. These data belong to a study of post-analysis software for immune sequencing data. The overall study: Several disease courses (relapsing-remitting, secondary progressive and progressive-relapsing) of multiple sclerosis were included. The study, taken as a whole, reports: Patients showed TRBV5-6, TRBV5-1 and TRBV20-1 among roughly 5 TRBV segments more frequent than in controls. Those with multiple sclerosis, the patient group, showed significantly lower normalized Chao1 diversity than controls.

V was shortened by 0 bases and J by 10 bases, with 22 bases between the two germline ends. This CDR3 region has 17 residues. Germline assignment: CDR1 DFQATT and CDR2 SNEGSKA (reference sequence). This clonotype was obtained from a girl between 5 and 17 years old with multiple sclerosis. The specimen was blood. This sequence joins TRBV20-1 and TRBJ1-6; D not resolved. CDR3 in DNA: TGCAGTGCTAGAGACTCCCTTAATATCGGCAGGTTATCACCCCTCCACTTT. Protein: CSARDSLNIGRLSPLHF.